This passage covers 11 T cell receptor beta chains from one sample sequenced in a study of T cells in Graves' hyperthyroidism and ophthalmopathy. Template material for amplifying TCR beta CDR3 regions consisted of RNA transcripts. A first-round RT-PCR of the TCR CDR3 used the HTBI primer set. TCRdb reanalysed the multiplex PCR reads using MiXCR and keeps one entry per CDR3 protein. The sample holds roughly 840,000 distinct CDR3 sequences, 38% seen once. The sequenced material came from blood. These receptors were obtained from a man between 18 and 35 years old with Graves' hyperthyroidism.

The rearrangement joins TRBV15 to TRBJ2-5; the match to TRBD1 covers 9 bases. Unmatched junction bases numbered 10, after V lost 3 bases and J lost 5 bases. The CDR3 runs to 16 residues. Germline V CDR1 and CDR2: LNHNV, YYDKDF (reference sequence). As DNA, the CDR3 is TGTGCCACCAGCAGGACCCGGGACAGGGTGAGGGAGACCCAGTACTTC. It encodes CATSRTRDRVRETQYF.

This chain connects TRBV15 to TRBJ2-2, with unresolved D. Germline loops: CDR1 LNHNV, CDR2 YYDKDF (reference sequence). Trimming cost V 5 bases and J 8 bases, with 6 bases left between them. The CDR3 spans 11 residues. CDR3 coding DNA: TGTGCCACCAGCGCACCTGGGGAGCTGTTTTTT. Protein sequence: CATSAPGELFF.

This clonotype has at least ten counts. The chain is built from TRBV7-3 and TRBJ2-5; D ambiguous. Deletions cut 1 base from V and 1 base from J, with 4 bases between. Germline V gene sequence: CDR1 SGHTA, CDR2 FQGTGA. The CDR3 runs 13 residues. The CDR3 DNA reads TGTGCCAGCAGCTTAATTGGCCAAGAGACCCAGTACTTC. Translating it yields CASSLIGQETQYF.

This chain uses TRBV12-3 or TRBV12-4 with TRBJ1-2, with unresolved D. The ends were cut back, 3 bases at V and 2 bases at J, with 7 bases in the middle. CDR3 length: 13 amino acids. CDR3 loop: CASSLMGNYGYTF. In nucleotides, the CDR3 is TGTGCCAGCAGTTTGATGGGAAACTATGGCTACACCTTC.

CDR3 DNA: TGTGCCAGCGGGACTGACAGGGGGAACACCGGGGAGGAGCTGTTTTTT. Its translation is CASGTDRGNTGEELFF. The chain carries TRBV7-9 and TRBJ2-2; the match to TRBD1 covers 9 bases. The CDR3 consists of 16 residues. V lost 8 bases, J lost 10 bases, and 17 bases stayed unmatched. Per the germline V gene, CDR1 is SEHNR and CDR2 is FQNEAQ (reference sequence).

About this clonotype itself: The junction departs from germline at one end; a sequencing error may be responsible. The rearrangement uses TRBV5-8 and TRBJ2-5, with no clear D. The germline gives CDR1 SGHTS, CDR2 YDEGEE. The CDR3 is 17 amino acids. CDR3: CASSQDSPPLGQETQYF. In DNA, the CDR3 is TGCGCCAGCAGCCAAGACTCGCCCCCATTGGGGCAAGAGACCCAGTACTTC.

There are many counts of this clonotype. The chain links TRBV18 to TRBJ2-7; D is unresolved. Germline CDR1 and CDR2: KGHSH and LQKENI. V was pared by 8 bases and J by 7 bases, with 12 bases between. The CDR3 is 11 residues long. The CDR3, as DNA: TGTGCCAGCAGTCCCGGGTGGGAGCAGTACTTC. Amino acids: CASSPGWEQYF.

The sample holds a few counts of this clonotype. The chain's CDR3 is CASSSWGGHQETQYF. The CDR3 coding sequence is TGTGCCAGCAGCTCCTGGGGCGGACACCAAGAGACCCAGTACTTC. The rearrangement joins TRBV9 to TRBJ2-5; a possible D gene is TRBD1 (5 bases). Germline V lookup: CDR1 SGDLS, CDR2 YYNGEE. Between the trimmed V and J ends, which lost 4 bases and 0 bases, there was a span of 13 bases. The CDR3 runs to 15 residues.

CDR3 DNA: TGTGCCAGCAGAACAGGGGGCTCGAGCAATCAGCCCCAGCATTTT. Its translation: CASRTGGSSNQPQHF. V and J are TRBV2 and TRBJ1-5, with 9 bases identical to TRBD1. V shed 6 bases, J shed 1 base, and the junction held 4 bases outside the gene matches. Germline loops: CDR1 SNHLY, CDR2 FYNNEI. CDR3 length: 15 amino acids.

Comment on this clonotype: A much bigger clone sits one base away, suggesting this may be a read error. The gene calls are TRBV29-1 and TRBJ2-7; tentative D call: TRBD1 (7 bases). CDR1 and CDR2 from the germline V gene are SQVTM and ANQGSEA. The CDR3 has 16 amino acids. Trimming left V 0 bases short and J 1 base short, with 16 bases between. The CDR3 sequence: CSVEEGGGTESYEQYF. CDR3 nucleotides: TGCAGCGTTGAAGAGGGCGGCGGGACAGAGTCCTACGAGCAGTACTTC.

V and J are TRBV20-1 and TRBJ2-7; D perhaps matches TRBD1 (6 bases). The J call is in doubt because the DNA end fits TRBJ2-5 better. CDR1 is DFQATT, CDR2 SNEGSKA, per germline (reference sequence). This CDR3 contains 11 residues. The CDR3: CSAYRDETQYF. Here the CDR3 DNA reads TGCAGTGCTTACAGGGATGAGACCCAGTACTTC.